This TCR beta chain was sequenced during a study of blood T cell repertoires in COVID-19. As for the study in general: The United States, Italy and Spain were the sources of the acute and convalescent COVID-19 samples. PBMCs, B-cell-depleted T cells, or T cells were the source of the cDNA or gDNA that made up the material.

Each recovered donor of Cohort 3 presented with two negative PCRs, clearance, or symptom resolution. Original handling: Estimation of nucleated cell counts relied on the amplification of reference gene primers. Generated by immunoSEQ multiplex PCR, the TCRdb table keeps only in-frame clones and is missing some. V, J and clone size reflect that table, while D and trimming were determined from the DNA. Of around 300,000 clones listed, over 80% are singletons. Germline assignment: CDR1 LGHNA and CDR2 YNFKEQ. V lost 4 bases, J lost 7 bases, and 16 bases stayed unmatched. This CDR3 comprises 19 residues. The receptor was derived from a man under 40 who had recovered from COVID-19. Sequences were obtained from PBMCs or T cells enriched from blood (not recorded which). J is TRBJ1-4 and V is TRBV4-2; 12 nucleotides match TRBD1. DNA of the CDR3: TGTGCCAGCAGCCTCCGCCAGGGACAGGGGGCGCCGGGCACTGAAAAACTGTTTTTT. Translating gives CASSLRQGQGAPGTEKLFF.